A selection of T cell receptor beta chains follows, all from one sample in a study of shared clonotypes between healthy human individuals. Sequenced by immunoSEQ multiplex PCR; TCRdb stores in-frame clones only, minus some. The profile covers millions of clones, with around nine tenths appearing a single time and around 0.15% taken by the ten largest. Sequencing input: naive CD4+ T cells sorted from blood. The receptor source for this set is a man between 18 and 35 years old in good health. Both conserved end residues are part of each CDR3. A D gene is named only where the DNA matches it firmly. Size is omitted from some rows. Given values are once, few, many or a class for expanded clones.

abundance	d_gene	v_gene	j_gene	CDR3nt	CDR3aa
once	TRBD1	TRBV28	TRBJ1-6	TGTGCCAGCAGTCCAATTGACAGGGGGCGAGCTTCACCCCTCCACTTT	CASSPIDRGRASPLHF
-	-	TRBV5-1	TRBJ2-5	TGCGCCAGCAGCTTGGCCCTCCGGGAGACCCAGTACTTC	CASSLALRETQYF
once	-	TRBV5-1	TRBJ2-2	TGCGCCAGCGTTAGCGACACCGCCCCACCCGGGGAGCTGTTTTTT	CASVSDTAPPGELFF
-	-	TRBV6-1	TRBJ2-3	TGTGCCAGCAGTGAAGCGCGGGGCACAGATACGCAGTATTTT	CASSEARGTDTQYF
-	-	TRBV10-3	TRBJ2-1	TGTGCCATCAGCCTGAGGGCTTCACATGAGCAGTTCTTC	CAISLRASHEQFF
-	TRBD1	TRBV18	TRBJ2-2	TGTGCCAGCTCACCAAGACAGGGAGAAGGGGAGTTGTTTTTT	CASSPRQGEGELFF
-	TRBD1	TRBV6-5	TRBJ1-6	TGTGCCAGCAGCCGCGGGACAGGGATAAATTCACCCCTCCACTTT	CASSRGTGINSPLHF
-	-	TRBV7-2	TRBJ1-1	TGTGCCAGCAGCTCCAATGGATACACTGAAGCTTTCTTT	CASSSNGYTEAFF
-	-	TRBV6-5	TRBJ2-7	TGTGCCAGCAGTATAACCCGGGACACCTACGAGCAGTACTTC	CASSITRDTYEQYF
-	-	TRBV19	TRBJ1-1	TGTGCCAGTAGTATGACAGGTTCGCACACTGAAGCTTTCTTT	CASSMTGSHTEAFF